This note documents a single T cell receptor (beta chain) sequence. This record comes from a study of T-cell memory formation after mild COVID-19. About the study: TCR clusters largely stayed donor specific.

From the 5' RACE reads, TCRdb called clonotypes with MiXCR, one entry per CDR3 protein. Altogether roughly 310,000 distinct CDR3 sequences are present, approximately 15% being singletons, with the ten largest covering 20% to 25%. The CDR3 runs to 15 residues. The clonotype originates from a man aged 18 to 29 who had mild COVID-19 (a few samples of this study predate the infection). Cell type and time point are not known. The sequenced sample was PBMCs or a T cell subset sorted from them (not recorded which). The rearrangement uses TRBV21-1 and TRBJ2-7; the D segment call TRBD1 is taken from the table without a DNA check. TRBV21-1 is a pseudogene locus. Written as DNA, the CDR3 is TGTGCCAGCATTCCTACAGGGGGTGACCTCTACGAGCAGTACGTC. Its protein is CASIPTGGDLYEQYV.